The rows below give T cell receptor beta chains drawn from one sample of a study of CD8+ T cells in alopecia areata. Profiling relied on immunoSEQ multiplex PCR, and the TCRdb table lists in-frame clones only, not all of them. This table holds roughly 120,000 clones, 35% to 40% found once. The source material was CD4+ T cells sorted from blood. The receptors originated from a human donor with alopecia areata. The conserved cysteine and the conserved F or W are not part of the CDR3 here.

TRBV9,TRBJ2-1,ASSVRDRAYNEQF
TRBV15,TRBJ2-1,ATSSGALGRDAYNEQF
TRBV29-1,TRBJ2-1,SVEVYGTADEQF
TRBV28,TRBJ2-7,ASSRVLLGGYEQY
TRBV7-9,TRBJ2-7,ASSLAIAGESYEQY
TRBV6-1,TRBJ1-5,ASSEGGFSNQPQH
TRBV28,TRBJ1-5,ASSDDGGNQPQH
TRBV15,TRBJ2-7,ATSRTGNSYEQY
TRBV29-1,TRBJ2-7,SASGTGGYEQY
TRBV4-3,TRBJ2-1,ASSGRVGGGNYNEQF
TRBV7-9,TRBJ2-2,ASSIRLAANTGELF
TRBV30,TRBJ2-1,AWSVRVEQF
TRBV20-1,TRBJ2-7,SASGRYEQY
TRBV27,TRBJ2-7,ASSLRQGAAYEQY
TRBV5-5,TRBJ2-7,ASSDGTGGIYEQY
TRBV30,TRBJ1-2,ARGTGGGYT
TRBV28,TRBJ2-3,ASGGPMRSDTQY
TRBV7-2,TRBJ2-3,ASSSGRGTDTQY
TRBV29-1,TRBJ2-7,SVLPTGSGEQY
TRBV29-1,TRBJ2-2,SVGQGARTGELF
TRBV7-2,TRBJ2-7,ASSPWGGEQY
TRBV7-2,TRBJ2-5,ASSSPGGAGETQY
TRBV2,TRBJ2-3,ASGDTQY
TRBV6-5,TRBJ1-2,ASSQGGGYT
TRBV7-6,TRBJ2-7,ASSRERGGAPYEQY
TRBV30,TRBJ2-5,AWSKRGRRETQY
TRBV7-3,TRBJ2-1,ASSSWGSNEQF
TRBV29-1,TRBJ1-1,SVEKRGFDTEAF
TRBV4-2,TRBJ2-1,ASSQDGRVNEQF
TRBV29-1,TRBJ1-2,SVGGGTGYT
TRBV29-1,TRBJ2-7,SVEDLKVQL
TRBV5-1,TRBJ2-5,ASSQDRPSGETQY
TRBV29-1,TRBJ1-4,SAGPATNEKLF
TRBV4-2,TRBJ1-5,ASSQESEGAWQPQH
TRBV6-5,TRBJ2-4,ASSYARTGTNIQY
TRBV5-1,TRBJ2-3,ASSWRIADTQY
TRBV7-2,TRBJ2-3,ASSSYPDTQY
TRBV28,TRBJ2-1,ASSPGGADYNEQF
TRBV7-2,TRBJ1-1,ASSPDSANTEAF
TRBV28,TRBJ2-7,ASKAGGPYEQY
TRBV7-2,TRBJ2-1,ASSLERAGGNNEQF
TRBV5-1,TRBJ2-1,ASSLGTLSSYNEQF
TRBV19,TRBJ1-5,ASKGFGQPQH
TRBV19,TRBJ1-1,ASVFDTEAF
TRBV9,TRBJ2-2,ASSVVGRVTGELF